This T cell receptor (beta chain) was sequenced for a study of cytotoxic CD8 clonotypes in ibrutinib-treated CLL. CDR1 and CDR2 (germline): LGHNA, YNFKEQ. The CDR3 length is 13 residues. The V end was cut by 1 base, the J end by 4 bases, with 7 bases between. Clones were read by immunoSEQ multiplex PCR, and TCRdb kept only the in-frame ones, dropping some. This table has some 150,000 clones, roughly 76% appearing once. The gene calls are TRBV4-2 and TRBJ1-2; the D is unclear. The sample consisted of PBMCs, taken after 24 months of ibrutinib treatment. The clonotype comes from a human donor with chronic lymphocytic leukemia. CDR3 in amino acids: CASSQVGPYGYTF. For the CDR3, the DNA is TGTGCCAGCAGCCAAGTCGGGCCCTATGGCTACACCTTC.